The 24 T cell receptor beta chains listed next were all sequenced from one sample in a study of OX40 agonist ivuxolimab in advanced cancers. Using immunoSEQ multiplex PCR, the repertoire was profiled, and TCRdb retains in-frame clones only, with some absent. The profile shows approximately 67,000 clones, 75% to 85% of them singletons. The source material was CD4+ or CD8+ T cells sorted from blood, sampled in a trial of the OX40 agonist ivuxolimab. These receptors all come from an adult with an advanced solid tumor such as melanoma, head and neck, liver or kidney cancer.

The rearrangement joins TRBV28 to TRBJ2-3, with 9 bases matching TRBD1. CDR1 is MDHEN, CDR2 SYDVKM, per germline. There are 15 residues in the CDR3. After removal of 2 bases from V and 4 bases from J, the junction contained 4 bases not matched to a gene. CDR3 in amino acids: CASSLGTGLPDTQYF. The CDR3 nucleotides are TGTGCCAGCAGTTTAGGGACAGGGCTTCCAGATACGCAGTATTTT. The full variable domain, its missing parts supplied by reference TRBV28 and TRBJ2-3, is DVKVTQSSRYLVKRTGEKVFLECVQDMDHENMFWYRQDPGLGLRLIYFSYDVKMKEKGDIPEGYSVSREKKERFSLILESASTNQTSMYLCASSLGTGLPDTQYFGPGTRLTVL.

This chain links TRBV9 with TRBJ2-5; 11 bases agree with TRBD1. The V and J ends lost 2 bases and 4 bases, in that order; junction bases with no gene match: 7. The CDR3 has 16 residues. Per the germline V gene, CDR1 is SGDLS and CDR2 is YYNGEE. CDR3 nucleotides: TGTGCCAGCAGCGTTACCGGGACAGGGGGAGGAGAGACCCAGTACTTC. This codes for CASSVTGTGGGETQYF.

There are a few counts of this clone. V and J are TRBV19 and TRBJ1-1; D unresolved. The CDR3 runs 14 residues. The germline V gene encodes CDR1 LNHDA and CDR2 SQIVND (reference sequence). Between the trimmed V and J ends, which lost 7 bases and 5 bases, there was a span of 17 bases. The CDR3 DNA reads TGTGCCAGTACCATGTCGGGCCTGCGAACTGAAGCTTTCTTT. Protein sequence: CASTMSGLRTEAFF.

This clone appeared a few times. Written as DNA, the CDR3 is TGTGCCAGCAGCCTGGGAGTGGGGGGCGCTTCTAATGAAAAACTGTTTTTT. Translated: CASSLGVGGASNEKLFF. J is TRBJ1-4 and V is TRBV7-9, with D possibly being TRBD1 (6 bases). From germline, CDR1 is SEHNR and CDR2 FQNEAQ (reference sequence). Trimming took 5 bases from V and 3 from J, leaving 19 bases between them. CDR3 length: 17 amino acids.

Written as DNA, the CDR3 is TGCGCCAGCAGGGGACTAGCGGGGGAAGAGACCCAGTACTTC. Residues: CASRGLAGEETQYF. The gene calls are TRBV10-2 and TRBJ2-5, with 14 nucleotides matching TRBD2. V lost 6 bases to trimming and J lost 3 bases; unmatched junction nucleotides: 0. The germline V gene encodes CDR1 WSHSY and CDR2 SAAADI. The CDR3 length is 14 residues.

V and J are TRBV4-1 and TRBJ1-2; 12 bases agree with TRBD1. The CDR3 is made up of 15 amino acids. Unmatched junction bases numbered 4, after V lost 4 bases and J lost 4 bases. Germline assignment: CDR1 MGHRA and CDR2 YSYEKL. CDR3 sequence reads: CASSPGQGAVYGYTF. The CDR3, as DNA: TGCGCCAGCAGCCCGGGACAGGGGGCAGTCTATGGCTACACCTTC.

The chain joins TRBV11-1 to TRBJ1-6; D ambiguous. V was trimmed by 4 bases and J by 10 bases, leaving 14 bases between them. The germline V gene encodes CDR1 SGHAT and CDR2 FQDESV (reference sequence). This CDR3 region has 14 residues. The CDR3 DNA reads TGTGCCAGCAGCTGGAGGGAATCAGGCTCACCCCTCCACTTT. It translates to CASSWRESGSPLHF. Drawing the rest from reference TRBV11-1 and TRBJ1-6, the complete variable domain is EAEVAQSPRYKITEKSQAVAFWCDPISGHATLYWYRQILGQGPELLVQFQDESVVDDSQLPKDRFSAERLKGVDSTLKIQPAELGDSAMYLCASSWRESGSPLHFGNGTRLTVT.

J is TRBJ2-3 and V is TRBV9; maybe TRBD1 (5 bases). The CDR3 length is 16 residues. The germline V gene encodes CDR1 SGDLS and CDR2 YYNGEE. V was trimmed by 0 bases and J by 2 bases, leaving 13 bases between them. CDR3 bases: TGTGCCAGCAGCGTAGCTGGGGCTAAGAACACAGATACGCAGTATTTT. It yields the protein CASSVAGAKNTDTQYF.

The J gene is TRBJ1-6, the V gene TRBV14; TRBD1 aligns across 10 bases. This CDR3 contains 16 residues. J gave up 9 bases and V 1 base, and 6 bases lay outside the gene matches. From germline, CDR1 is SGHDN and CDR2 FVKESK. CDR3 sequence reads: CASSQVRTGGSSPLHF. The CDR3, as DNA: TGTGCCAGCAGCCAAGTTCGGACAGGGGGGAGTTCACCCCTCCACTTT.

The rearrangement uses TRBV5-5 and TRBJ1-5; D is uncertain. The CDR3 length is 15 residues. Germline lookup yields CDR1 SGHKS and CDR2 YYEKEE (reference sequence). The V and J ends lost 6 bases and 0 bases respectively, with 13 bases between them. In DNA form, the CDR3 reads TGTGCCAGCAACTTAAGGCGAGCTAGCAATCAGCCCCAGCATTTT. This translates into CASNLRRASNQPQHF.

This clone has only one observation. The chain couples TRBV6-5 to TRBJ2-1; 8 bases agree with TRBD2. Germline CDR1 reads MNHEY; CDR2 reads SVGAGI. This CDR3 comprises 13 residues. V lost 6 bases and J lost 3; bases outside the gene matches: 1. CDR3 sequence reads: CASSGGDYNEQFF. The CDR3 nucleotides read TGTGCCAGCAGCGGGGGGGACTACAATGAGCAGTTCTTC.

The gene calls are TRBV4-2 and TRBJ2-1; 8 nucleotides agree with TRBD1. The germline CDR1 and CDR2 sequences are LGHNA and YNFKEQ. The CDR3 totals 18 residues. Trimming cost V 1 base and J 0 bases; bases outside gene matches: 8. CDR3 protein: CASSQAYGTGASYNEQFF. The CDR3 nucleotides are TGTGCCAGCAGCCAAGCCTATGGGACAGGTGCCTCCTACAATGAGCAGTTCTTC.

This clone was seen a single time. The chain couples TRBV6-6 to TRBJ2-5; D is ambiguous. V was cut by 0 bases and J by 0 bases, with 5 bases left in between. This CDR3 is built from 14 residues. Germline values: CDR1 MNHNY, CDR2 SVGAGI (reference sequence). The CDR3 region is CASSYSLNQETQYF. Here the CDR3 DNA reads TGTGCCAGCAGTTACTCGTTGAACCAAGAGACCCAGTACTTC.

This sequence joins TRBV7-2 and TRBJ2-5, with TRBD1 identical over 8 bases. Unmatched junction bases numbered 11, after V lost 5 bases and J lost 6 bases. In germline, CDR1 is SGHTA, CDR2 FQGNSA. CDR3 length equals 15 residues. The CDR3: CASSPGQGIKKTQYF. Written as DNA, the CDR3 is TGTGCCAGCAGCCCCGGACAGGGCATTAAAAAGACCCAGTACTTC.

In this sample, this clone turned up a few times. The J gene is TRBJ2-5, the V gene TRBV2; D is possibly TRBD1 (6 bases). V was clipped by 6 bases and J by 4 bases, with 15 bases between them. Germline lookup yields CDR1 SNHLY and CDR2 FYNNEI. This CDR3 is 14 amino acids long. CDR3 residues: CASSDLTGRETQYF. As DNA, the CDR3 is TGTGCCAGCAGCGATTTAACAGGGAGAGAGACCCAGTACTTC.

This chain joins TRBV19 and TRBJ1-1; D gene unclear. Trimming left V 7 bases short and J 2 bases short, with 11 bases between. This CDR3 is 13 amino acids long. Per the germline V gene, CDR1 is LNHDA and CDR2 is SQIVND (reference sequence). The CDR3 nucleotides are TGTGCCAGTACCCCCCGTGTAAACACTGAAGCTTTCTTT. Translating gives CASTPRVNTEAFF.

The rearrangement links TRBV11-2 to TRBJ1-6; 10 positions match TRBD1. The ends lost 1 base at V and 9 bases at J; junction bases unmatched: 3. Germline lookup yields CDR1 SGHAT and CDR2 FQNNGV. The CDR3 is 15 amino acids. As DNA, the CDR3 is TGTGCCAGCAGCTTAGGACAGGGGGCCGGTTCACCCCTCCACTTT. Translated, it gives CASSLGQGAGSPLHF.

A single count supports this clone. This chain's CDR3 is CASSNAGPYYGYTF. CDR3 bases: TGCGCCAGCAGTAATGCGGGGCCCTACTATGGCTACACCTTC. The chain carries TRBV5-1 and TRBJ1-2; tentative D call: TRBD1 (5 bases). The V end lost 5 bases, the J end lost 3 bases, and 14 bases lay between the germline ends. Germline V lookup: CDR1 SGHRS, CDR2 YFSETQ. This CDR3 spans 14 amino acids.

CDR3 sequence (DNA): TGTGCCAGCAGCTTAGCGCGGGAGGGACTAGCGGGGAACTACGAGCAGTACTTC. Its protein is CASSLAREGLAGNYEQYF. V usage is TRBV7-8 and J usage is TRBJ2-7; 13 positions agree with TRBD2. CDR1 SGHVS and CDR2 FQNEAQ come from the germline V gene. The V and J ends lost 0 bases and 3 bases, in that order; junction bases with no gene match: 8. CDR3 length equals 18 residues.

This clone was counted a few times. This sequence joins TRBV6-5 and TRBJ1-1, with D perhaps matching TRBD1 (6 bases). Germline CDR1 reads MNHEY; CDR2 reads SVGAGI. V lost 6 bases to trimming and J lost 0 bases, with 11 bases between them. The CDR3 is 14 amino acids. CDR3 protein: CASRRTVMNTEAFF. CDR3 nucleotide sequence: TGTGCCAGCAGGAGGACAGTCATGAACACTGAAGCTTTCTTT.

The chain links TRBV27 to TRBJ2-1; D call uncertain. The V gene's germline CDR1 is MNHEY and CDR2 SMNVEV (reference sequence). The CDR3 contains 13 residues. Deletions cut 6 bases from V and 2 bases from J, with 8 bases between. The CDR3 DNA sequence: TGTGCCAGCAGCCCAGACACCTACAATGAGCAGTTCTTC. It is translated as CASSPDTYNEQFF.

V is TRBV5-1 and J is TRBJ2-2; 9 nucleotides line up with TRBD1. Germline trimming cut 0 bases from V and 5 bases from J; bases unmatched to any gene: 11. The germline V gene encodes CDR1 SGHRS and CDR2 YFSETQ. The CDR3 totals 18 residues. In DNA, the CDR3 is TGCGCCAGCAGCTTGGTGGAACCAACAGGGGGCAGGACCGGGGAGCTGTTTTTT. It codes for CASSLVEPTGGRTGELFF.

The chain has TRBV27 and TRBJ1-6, with D tentatively TRBD1 (6 bases). V lost 8 bases and J 9 bases, leaving 17 bases between the germline ends. Germline values: CDR1 MNHEY, CDR2 SMNVEV (reference sequence). CDR3 length equals 14 residues. In nucleotides, the CDR3 is TGTGCCAGCTCCCCCAGGGGCGCCGGTTCACCCCTCCACTTT. This encodes CASSPRGAGSPLHF.

J is TRBJ1-4 and V is TRBV25-1, with 7 positions matching TRBD1. CDR1 and CDR2 (germline): MGHDK, SYGVNS. CDR3 size: 15 residues. V was clipped by 4 bases and J by 5 bases; unmatched bases: 7. The CDR3 sequence is CASSAFDRENEKLFF. The CDR3 nucleotides read TGTGCCAGCAGTGCCTTTGACAGGGAGAATGAAAAACTGTTTTTT.